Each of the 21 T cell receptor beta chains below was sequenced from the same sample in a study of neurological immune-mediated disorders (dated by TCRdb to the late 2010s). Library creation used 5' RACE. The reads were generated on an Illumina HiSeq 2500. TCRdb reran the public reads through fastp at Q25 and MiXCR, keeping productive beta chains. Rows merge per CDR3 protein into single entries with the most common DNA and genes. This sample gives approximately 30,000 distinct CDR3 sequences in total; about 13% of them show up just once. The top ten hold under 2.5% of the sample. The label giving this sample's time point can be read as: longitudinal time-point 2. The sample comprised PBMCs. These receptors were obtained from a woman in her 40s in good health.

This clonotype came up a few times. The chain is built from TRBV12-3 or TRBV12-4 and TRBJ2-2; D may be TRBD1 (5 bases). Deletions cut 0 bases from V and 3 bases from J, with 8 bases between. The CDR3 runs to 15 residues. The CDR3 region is CASSLAGPYTGELFF. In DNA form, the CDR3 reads TGTGCCAGCAGTTTAGCGGGGCCATACACCGGGGAGCTGTTTTTT.

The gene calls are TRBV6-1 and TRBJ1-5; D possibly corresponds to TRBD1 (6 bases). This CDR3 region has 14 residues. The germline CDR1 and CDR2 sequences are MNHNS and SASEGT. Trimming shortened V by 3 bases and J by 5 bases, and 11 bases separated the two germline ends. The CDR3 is CASSDPGGHQPQHF. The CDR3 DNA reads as TGTGCCAGCAGTGATCCGGGGGGCCATCAGCCCCAGCATTTT.

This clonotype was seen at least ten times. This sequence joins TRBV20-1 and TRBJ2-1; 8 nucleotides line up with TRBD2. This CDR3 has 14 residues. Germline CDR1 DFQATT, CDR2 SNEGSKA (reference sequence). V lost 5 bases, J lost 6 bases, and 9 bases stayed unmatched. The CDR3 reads CSARSGRGGNEQFF. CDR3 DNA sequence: TGCAGTGCTCGGAGCGGGAGAGGGGGCAATGAGCAGTTCTTC.

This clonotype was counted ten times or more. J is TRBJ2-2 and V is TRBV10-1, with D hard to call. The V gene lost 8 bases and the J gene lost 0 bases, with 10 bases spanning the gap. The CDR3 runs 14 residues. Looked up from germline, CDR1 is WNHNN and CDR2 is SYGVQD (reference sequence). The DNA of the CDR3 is TGCGCCAGCCGAGAGTACTCGAACACCGGGGAGCTGTTTTTT. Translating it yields CASREYSNTGELFF.

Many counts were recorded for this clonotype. The chain's CDR3 is CASSVGLAGGRADTQYF. The CDR3 bases are TGCGCCAGCAGCGTTGGACTAGCGGGGGGAAGGGCAGATACGCAGTATTTT. The genes are TRBV5-1 and TRBJ2-3; the match to TRBD2 covers 14 bases. The junction had 8 bases not matched to a gene; V was cut back by 4 bases and J by 4 bases. There are 17 residues in the CDR3. Looked up from germline, CDR1 is SGHRS and CDR2 is YFSETQ.

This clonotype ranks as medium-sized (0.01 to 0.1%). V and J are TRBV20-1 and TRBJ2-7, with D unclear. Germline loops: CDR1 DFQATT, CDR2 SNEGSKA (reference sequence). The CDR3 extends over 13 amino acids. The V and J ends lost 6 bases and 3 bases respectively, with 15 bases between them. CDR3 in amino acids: CSARRDKDYEQYF. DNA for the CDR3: TGCAGTGCCAGACGAGACAAGGACTACGAGCAGTACTTC.

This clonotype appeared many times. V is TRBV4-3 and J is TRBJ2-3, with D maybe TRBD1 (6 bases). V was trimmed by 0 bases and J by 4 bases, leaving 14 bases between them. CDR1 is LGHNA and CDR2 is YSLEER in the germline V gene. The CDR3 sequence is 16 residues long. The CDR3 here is CASSQEVVQGPDTQYF. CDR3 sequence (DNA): TGCGCCAGCAGCCAAGAGGTAGTACAGGGTCCAGATACGCAGTATTTT.

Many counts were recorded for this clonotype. Here the CDR3 DNA reads TGCGCCAGCAGCCAAGATGACGTCAGCCCGAACACCTTC. This gives the protein CASSQDDVSPNTF. V is TRBV4-3 and J is TRBJ1-2, with D hard to call. The germline V and J ends were trimmed by 0 bases and 12 bases, with 14 bases remaining between them. Germline CDR1 reads LGHNA; CDR2 reads YSLEER. The CDR3 spans 13 residues.

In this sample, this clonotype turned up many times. The CDR3 DNA sequence: TGTGCCAGCAGCCGGCCGAACACTGAAGCTTTCTTT. Its protein product is CASSRPNTEAFF. The gene calls are TRBV5-6 and TRBJ1-1; D unresolved. The CDR3 runs 12 residues. Trimming stripped 4 bases from V and 1 base from J, with 5 bases between. Looked up from germline, CDR1 is SGHDT and CDR2 is YYEEEE. Full variable domain (missing parts from reference TRBV5-6 and TRBJ1-1): DAGVTQSPTHLIKTRGQQVTLRCSPKSGHDTVSWYQQALGQGPQFIFQYYEEEERQRGNFPDRFSGHQFPNYSSELNVNALLLGDSALYLCASSRPNTEAFFGQGTRLTVV.

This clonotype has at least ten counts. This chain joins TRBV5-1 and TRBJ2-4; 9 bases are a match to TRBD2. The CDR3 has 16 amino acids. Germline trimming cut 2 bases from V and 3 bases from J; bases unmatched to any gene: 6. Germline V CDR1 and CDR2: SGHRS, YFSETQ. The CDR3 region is CASSLGVAGVKNIQYF. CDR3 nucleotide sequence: TGCGCCAGCAGCTTAGGAGTAGCGGGGGTCAAAAACATTCAGTACTTC.

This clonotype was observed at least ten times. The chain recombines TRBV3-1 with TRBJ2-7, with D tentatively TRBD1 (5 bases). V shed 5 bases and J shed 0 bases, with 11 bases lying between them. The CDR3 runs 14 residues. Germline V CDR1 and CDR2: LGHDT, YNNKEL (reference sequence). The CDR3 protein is CASSTWTSSYEQYF. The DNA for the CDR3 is TGTGCCAGCAGCACCTGGACAAGCTCCTACGAGCAGTACTTC.

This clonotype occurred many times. CDR3 bases: TGCGCCAGCAGCTTGGGGGCGCGGGAGCAGTACTTC. This codes for CASSLGAREQYF. The chain carries TRBV5-1 and TRBJ2-7; D remains ambiguous. Trimming pared 0 bases from V and 7 bases from J, leaving 8 bases between. CDR1 SGHRS and CDR2 YFSETQ come from the germline V gene. The length of the CDR3 is 12 residues.

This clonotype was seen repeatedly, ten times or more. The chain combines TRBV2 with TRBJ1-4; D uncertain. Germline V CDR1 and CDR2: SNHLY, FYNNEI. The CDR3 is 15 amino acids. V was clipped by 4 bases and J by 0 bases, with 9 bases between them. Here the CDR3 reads CASSGPLATNEKLFF. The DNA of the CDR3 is TGTGCCAGCAGTGGGCCCCTAGCAACTAATGAAAAACTGTTTTTT.

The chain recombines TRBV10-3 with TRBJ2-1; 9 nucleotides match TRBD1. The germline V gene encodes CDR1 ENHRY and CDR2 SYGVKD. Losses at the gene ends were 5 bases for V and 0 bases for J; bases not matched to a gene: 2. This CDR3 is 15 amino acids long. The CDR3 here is CAISQGQGSYNEQFF. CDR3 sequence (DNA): TGTGCCATCAGTCAGGGACAGGGCTCCTACAATGAGCAGTTCTTC.

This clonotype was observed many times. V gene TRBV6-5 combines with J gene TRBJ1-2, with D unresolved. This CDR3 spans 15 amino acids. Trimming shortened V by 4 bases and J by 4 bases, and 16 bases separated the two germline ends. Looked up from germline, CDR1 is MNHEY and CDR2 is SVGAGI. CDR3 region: CASSSPGSVSYGYTF. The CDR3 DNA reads TGTGCCAGCAGTTCCCCCGGGAGTGTAAGCTATGGCTACACCTTC.

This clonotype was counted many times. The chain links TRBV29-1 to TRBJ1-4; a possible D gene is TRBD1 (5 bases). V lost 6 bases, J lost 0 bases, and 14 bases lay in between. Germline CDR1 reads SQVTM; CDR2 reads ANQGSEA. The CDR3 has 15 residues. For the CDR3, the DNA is TGCAGCGTCCGTTCCCTGGGGGCAACTAATGAAAAACTGTTTTTT. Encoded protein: CSVRSLGATNEKLFF.

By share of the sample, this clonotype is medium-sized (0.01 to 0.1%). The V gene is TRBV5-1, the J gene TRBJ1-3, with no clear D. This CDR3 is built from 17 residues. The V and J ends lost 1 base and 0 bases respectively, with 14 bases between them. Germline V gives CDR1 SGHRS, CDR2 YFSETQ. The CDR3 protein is CASSLNIAGSSGNTIYF. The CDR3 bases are TGCGCCAGCAGCTTGAATATTGCAGGAAGCTCTGGAAACACCATATATTTT.

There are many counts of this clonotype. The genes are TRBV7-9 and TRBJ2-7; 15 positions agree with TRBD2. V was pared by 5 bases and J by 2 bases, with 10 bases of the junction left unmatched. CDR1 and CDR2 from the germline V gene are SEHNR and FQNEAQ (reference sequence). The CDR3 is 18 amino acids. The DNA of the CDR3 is TGTGCCAGCAGCCCCACGGGACTAGCGGGAGGAACTCCCTACGAGCAGTACTTC. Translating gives CASSPTGLAGGTPYEQYF.

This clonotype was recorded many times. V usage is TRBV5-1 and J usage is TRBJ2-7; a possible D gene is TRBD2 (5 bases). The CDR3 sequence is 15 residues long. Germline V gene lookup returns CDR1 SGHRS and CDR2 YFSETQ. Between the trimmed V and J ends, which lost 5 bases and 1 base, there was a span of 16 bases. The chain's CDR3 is CASRDFGFESYEQYF. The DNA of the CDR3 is TGCGCCAGCAGGGACTTTGGATTTGAGTCCTACGAGCAGTACTTC.

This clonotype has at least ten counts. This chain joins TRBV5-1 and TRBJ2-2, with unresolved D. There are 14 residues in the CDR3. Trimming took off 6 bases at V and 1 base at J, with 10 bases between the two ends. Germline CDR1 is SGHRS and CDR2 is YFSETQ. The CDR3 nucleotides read TGCGCCAGCATCCCGGATCTGAACACCGGGGAGCTGTTTTTT. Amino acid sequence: CASIPDLNTGELFF.

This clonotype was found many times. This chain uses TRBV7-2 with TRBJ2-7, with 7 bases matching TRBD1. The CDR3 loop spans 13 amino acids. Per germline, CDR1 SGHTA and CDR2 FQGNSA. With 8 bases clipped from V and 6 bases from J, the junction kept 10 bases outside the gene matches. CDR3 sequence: CASRGGDSSEQYF. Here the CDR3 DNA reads TGTGCCAGCCGAGGGGGCGATTCTTCCGAGCAGTACTTC.